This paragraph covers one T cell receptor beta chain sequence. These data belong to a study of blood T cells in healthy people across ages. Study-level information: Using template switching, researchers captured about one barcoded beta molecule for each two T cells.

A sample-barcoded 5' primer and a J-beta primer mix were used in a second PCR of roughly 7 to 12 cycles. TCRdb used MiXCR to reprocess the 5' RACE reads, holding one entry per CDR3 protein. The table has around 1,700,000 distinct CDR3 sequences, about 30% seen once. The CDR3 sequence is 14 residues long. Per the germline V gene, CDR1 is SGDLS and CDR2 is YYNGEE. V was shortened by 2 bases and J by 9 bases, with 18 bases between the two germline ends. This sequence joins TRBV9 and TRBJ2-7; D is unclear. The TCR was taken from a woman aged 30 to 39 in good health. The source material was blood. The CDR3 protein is CASSVTASSLTQYF. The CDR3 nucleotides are TGTGCCAGCAGCGTGACGGCTTCCTCACTAACGCAGTACTTC.